What follows are 19 T cell receptor beta chains derived from one specimen sequenced in a study of blood T cell repertoires in COVID-19. The repertoire was sequenced with immunoSEQ multiplex PCR; TCRdb's copy has only in-frame clones and lacks some. The data hold about 130,000 clones, with 75% to 90% observed a single time. Sample: PBMCs or T cells enriched from blood (not recorded which). These receptors came from a woman aged 45-60 years who had recovered from COVID-19.

The J gene is TRBJ2-2, the V gene TRBV5-5; D gene ambiguous. Trimming left V 0 bases short and J 7 bases short, with 10 bases between. The CDR3 loop spans 14 amino acids. CDR1 and CDR2 (germline): SGHKS, YYEKEE (reference sequence). The CDR3 DNA reads TGTGCCAGCAGCTTGGTTGAAGGCGGCGGGGAGCTGTTTTTT. Its translation: CASSLVEGGGELFF. The complete variable domain, with remaining parts taken from reference TRBV5-5 and TRBJ2-2, reads DAGVTQSPTHLIKTRGQQVTLRCSPISGHKSVSWYQQVLGQGPQFIFQYYEKEERGRGNFPDRFSARQFPNYSSELNVNALLLGDSALYLCASSLVEGGGELFFGEGSRLTVL.

The gene calls are TRBV9 and TRBJ2-3, with no clear D. CDR3 size: 12 residues. V lost 3 bases, J lost 3 bases, and 5 bases lay in between. CDR1 is SGDLS, CDR2 YYNGEE, per germline. CDR3 sequence: CASSGQTDTQYF. The CDR3 DNA follows: TGTGCCAGCAGCGGACAAACAGATACGCAGTATTTT.

The chain has TRBV5-4 and TRBJ2-5; the match to TRBD2 covers 9 bases. The CDR3 is 18 residues long. Germline V lookup: CDR1 SGHNT, CDR2 YYREEE (reference sequence). The V and J ends lost 1 base and 9 bases, in that order; junction bases with no gene match: 19. The CDR3 protein is CASSLTGIAGAPQGAQYF. In DNA form, the CDR3 reads TGTGCCAGCAGCTTGACCGGGATAGCGGGGGCCCCCCAAGGGGCCCAGTACTTC.

The chain has TRBV6-5 and TRBJ1-1; 7 nucleotides line up with TRBD1. Trimming took 7 bases from V and 1 from J; bases not matched to a gene: 6. Per the germline V gene, CDR1 is MNHEY and CDR2 is SVGAGI. There are 14 residues in the CDR3. CDR3 sequence: CASKSTGSNTEAFF. CDR3 coding DNA: TGTGCCAGCAAATCGACAGGGTCGAACACTGAAGCTTTCTTT.

The rearrangement joins TRBV3-1 (or the pseudogene TRBV3-2) to TRBJ1-2; 7 bases map to TRBD1. The CDR3 consists of 14 residues. V dropped 4 bases and J dropped 2; count of bases not matched to a gene: 4. Germline CDR1 LGHDT, CDR2 YNNKEL (reference sequence). CDR3 DNA sequence: TGTGCCAGCAGCCCACAGGGGCGGAACTATGGCTACACCTTC. Translated, it gives CASSPQGRNYGYTF.

In DNA form, the CDR3 reads TGTGCCAGCAGTGAAGAACACCCATACGAGCAGTACTTC. It encodes CASSEEHPYEQYF. The V call is TRBV2, the J call TRBJ2-7; D not certain. The CDR3 loop spans 13 amino acids. Trimming removed 1 base at V and 4 bases at J, with 8 bases between. The germline V gene encodes CDR1 SNHLY and CDR2 FYNNEI.

The chain joins TRBV10-1 to TRBJ2-3; D is unclear. CDR3 length: 14 residues. Trimming shortened V by 4 bases and J by 4 bases, and 12 bases separated the two germline ends. The germline CDR1 and CDR2 sequences are WNHNN and SYGVQD (reference sequence). For the CDR3, the DNA is TGCGCCAGCAGTGCGGAGCGTTTATCAGATACGCAGTATTTT. Translation gives CASSAERLSDTQYF.

The chain employs TRBV4-1 and TRBJ2-3, with no clear D. Germline V lookup: CDR1 MGHRA, CDR2 YSYEKL. Trimming removed 0 bases at V and 0 bases at J, with 4 bases between. The CDR3 totals 14 residues. CDR3 coding DNA: TGCGCCAGCAGCCAAGATCAGAGCACAGATACGCAGTATTTT. This translates into CASSQDQSTDTQYF.

The chain has TRBV5-6 and TRBJ1-2; weak D call: TRBD1 (6 bases). The CDR3 has 13 amino acids. Germline V gene sequence: CDR1 SGHDT, CDR2 YYEEEE. Trimming pared 0 bases from V and 6 bases from J, leaving 9 bases between. The DNA of the CDR3 is TGTGCCAGCAGCTTGGGACAGGTGGATGGCTACACCTTC. Translated: CASSLGQVDGYTF.

The chain recombines TRBV18 with TRBJ2-3, with TRBD2 matching 12 bases. V lost 3 bases to trimming and J lost 1 base; unmatched junction nucleotides: 2. Germline-derived CDR1 and CDR2 are KGHSH and LQKENI. This CDR3 spans 16 amino acids. Here the CDR3 reads CASSPRLAGGTDTQYF. The DNA of the CDR3 is TGTGCCAGCTCACCCAGACTAGCGGGGGGCACAGATACGCAGTATTTT. Filled out from reference TRBV18 and TRBJ2-3, the complete variable domain reads NAGVMQNPRHLVRRRGQEARLRCSPMKGHSHVYWYRQLPEEGLKFMVYLQKENIIDESGMPKERFSAEFPKEGPSILRIQQVVRGDSAAYFCASSPRLAGGTDTQYFGPGTRLTVL.

This chain connects TRBV5-1 to TRBJ2-1, with TRBD2 as a possible D gene (6 bases). From germline, CDR1 is SGHRS and CDR2 YFSETQ. The V gene lost 0 bases and the J gene lost 3 bases, with 10 bases spanning the gap. The CDR3 length is 15 residues. CDR3 coding DNA: TGCGCCAGCAGCTTGGGGGACTCTGACTACAATGAGCAGTTCTTC. It is translated as CASSLGDSDYNEQFF. The full variable domain, in which reference TRBV5-1 and TRBJ2-1 provide the parts outside the CDR3, is KAGVTQTPRYLIKTRGQQVTLSCSPISGHRSVSWYQQTPGQGLQFLFEYFSETQRNKGNFPGRFSGRQFSNSRSEMNVSTLELGDSALYLCASSLGDSDYNEQFFGPGTRLTVL.

In its sample, this clone was seen a few times. This chain connects TRBV7-9 to TRBJ1-1; no definite D call. Trimming took off 3 bases at V and 0 bases at J, with 5 bases between the two ends. Germline values: CDR1 SEHNR, CDR2 FQNEAQ (reference sequence). This CDR3 is built from 13 residues. The CDR3: CASSFQMNTEAFF. CDR3 nucleotides: TGTGCCAGCAGCTTTCAGATGAACACTGAAGCTTTCTTT.

The rearrangement uses TRBV18 and TRBJ2-3; possible D gene TRBD2, 6 bases. CDR1 and CDR2 (germline): KGHSH, LQKENI. The CDR3 is 17 amino acids. The germline V and J ends were trimmed by 3 bases and 1 base, with 17 bases remaining between them. The CDR3 nucleotides read TGTGCCAGCTCACCTCCTAGGGGTAGCGGTGGCACAGATACGCAGTATTTT. Translation: CASSPPRGSGGTDTQYF.

The J gene is TRBJ1-1, the V gene TRBV18; D gene unclear. Germline V CDR1 and CDR2: KGHSH, LQKENI. V lost 5 bases, J lost 4 bases, and 14 bases lay in between. This CDR3 comprises 14 residues. CDR3 sequence reads: CASSTYGEGTEAFF. CDR3 coding DNA: TGTGCCAGCTCAACCTACGGGGAAGGCACTGAAGCTTTCTTT.

The genes are TRBV5-1 and TRBJ2-1, with 8 bases that match TRBD2. Germline lookup yields CDR1 SGHRS and CDR2 YFSETQ. V gave up 3 bases and J gave up 7 bases; unmatched junction bases: 6. This CDR3 comprises 14 residues. This CDR3 reads CASSSGGAWNEQFF. CDR3 DNA sequence: TGCGCCAGCAGCTCCGGGGGGGCCTGGAATGAGCAGTTCTTC. Using reference TRBV5-1 and TRBJ2-1 for the parts outside the CDR3, the full variable domain is KAGVTQTPRYLIKTRGQQVTLSCSPISGHRSVSWYQQTPGQGLQFLFEYFSETQRNKGNFPGRFSGRQFSNSRSEMNVSTLELGDSALYLCASSSGGAWNEQFFGPGTRLTVL.

The chain uses TRBV19 and TRBJ2-6; the D gene is possibly TRBD2 (6 bases). The CDR3 has 16 amino acids. Germline V gene data show CDR1 as LNHDA and CDR2 as SQIVND (reference sequence). The V end was cut by 5 bases, the J end by 4 bases, with 15 bases between. This chain's CDR3 is CASSSSGTYGANVLTF. In nucleotides, the CDR3 is TGTGCCAGTAGTTCCTCCGGGACTTACGGGGCCAACGTCCTGACTTTC.

The gene calls are TRBV7-9 and TRBJ1-3, with 7 nucleotides matching TRBD1. Unmatched junction bases numbered 5, after V lost 6 bases and J lost 0 bases. Germline V lookup: CDR1 SEHNR, CDR2 FQNEAQ (reference sequence). The CDR3 extends over 15 amino acids. The CDR3 spells CASRPTGPSGNTIYF. The CDR3 DNA sequence: TGTGCCAGCAGGCCGACAGGGCCCTCTGGAAACACCATATATTTT.

The chain has TRBV11-3 and TRBJ2-1, with D perhaps matching TRBD2 (7 bases). Deletions cut 3 bases from V and 6 bases from J, with 15 bases between. The CDR3 is made up of 15 amino acids. Per the germline V gene, CDR1 is SGHNT and CDR2 is YENEEA. The CDR3 coding sequence is TGTGCCAGCAGCTTGGGCGGGGGCTGGACCAATGAGCAGTTCTTC. Its translation: CASSLGGGWTNEQFF.

The gene calls are TRBV5-4 and TRBJ2-7; a possible D gene is TRBD2 (5 bases). The CDR3 runs 14 residues. The V and J ends lost 0 bases and 1 base respectively, with 8 bases between them. Germline V gene lookup returns CDR1 SGHNT and CDR2 YYREEE (reference sequence). CDR3 residues: CASSLGPGSYEQYF. CDR3 coding DNA: TGTGCCAGCAGCTTGGGTCCGGGATCCTACGAGCAGTACTTC.